One T cell receptor beta chain is described in this entry. The antigen remains unidentified. This record belongs to a study of vaccination effects on CD4 cells after COVID-19. Study summary: Two recovered convalescent patients were sampled 16 days and one week pre-vaccination.

The ViraFEST assay expanded antigen-specific CD4+ T cells with viral peptide pools before sequencing. The culture ran for around nine days, and then CD4+ T cells were isolated. Their SARS-CoV-2 infection, verified by PCR, occurred between March and December 2020. The ends lost 4 bases at V and 7 bases at J; junction bases unmatched: 5. The germline CDR1 and CDR2 sequences are SGHNT and YYREEE (reference sequence). The CDR3 has 13 amino acids. The protocol was immunoSEQ multiplex PCR, while the TCRdb copy is restricted to in-frame clones and leaves out a portion. There are around 75,000 clones in the sample; over 60% occur only once, and over 4.5% lies in the top ten. Notes on the study in general: The authors studied few convalescent patients and collected no early post-infection timepoints.

This chain links TRBV5-4 with TRBJ1-5, with 7 bases matching TRBD1. The source is a human donor who had a prior SARS-CoV-2 infection. Sequences were derived from CD4+ T cells from PBMCs cultured with HIV peptides, sampled before COVID-19 vaccination. This sample's subset: HIV-1 Nef peptide pool negative control/reference culture. The CDR3, as DNA: TGTGCCAGCAGCGTAGGGGGCGAACAGCCCCAGCATTTT. Translated: CASSVGGEQPQHF.